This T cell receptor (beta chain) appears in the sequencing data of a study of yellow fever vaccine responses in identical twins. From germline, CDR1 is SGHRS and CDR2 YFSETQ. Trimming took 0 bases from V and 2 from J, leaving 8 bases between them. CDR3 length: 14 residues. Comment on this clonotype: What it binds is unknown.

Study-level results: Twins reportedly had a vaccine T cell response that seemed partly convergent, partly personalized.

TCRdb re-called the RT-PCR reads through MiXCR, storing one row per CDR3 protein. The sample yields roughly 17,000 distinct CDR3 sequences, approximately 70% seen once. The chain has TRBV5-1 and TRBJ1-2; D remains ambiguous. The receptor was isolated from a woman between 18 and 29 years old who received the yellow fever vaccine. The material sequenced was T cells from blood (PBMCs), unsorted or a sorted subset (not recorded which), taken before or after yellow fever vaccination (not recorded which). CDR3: CASSLVVGNYGYTF. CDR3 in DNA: TGCGCCAGCAGCTTGGTCGTTGGGAACTATGGCTACACCTTC.